The sequence of this T cell receptor (beta chain) was determined in a study of blood T cell repertoires in COVID-19. Study-wide context: Whether acute or convalescent, the COVID-19 samples came from the United States, Italy and Spain. PBMCs, B-cell-depleted T cells, or T cells provided the cDNA or gDNA that made up the material.

From germline, CDR1 is SGDLS and CDR2 YYNGEE. V lost 0 bases and J lost 3, with 13 bases in between. The CDR3 consists of 16 residues. Per the original methods: Reference gene primer amplification gave nucleated cell count estimates. Method: immunoSEQ multiplex PCR; TCRdb's copy keeps in-frame clones and lacks some. The V and J calls and clone size are taken from that table; D and trimming were inferred from the DNA. The sample holds 250,000 to 350,000 clones, around 89% seen once. This clone was detected only a few times. This sequence joins TRBV9 and TRBJ1-3, with D hard to call. The material sequenced was peripheral blood. This sequence was found in a young man with acute or convalescent COVID-19. CDR3 sequence reads: CASSVATGVLGNTIYF. Here the CDR3 DNA reads TGTGCCAGCAGCGTAGCTACTGGAGTACTTGGAAACACCATATATTTT.